The 25 T cell receptor beta chains below all came from one sample that was sequenced in a study of Graves' ophthalmopathy and Graves' hyperthyroidism (dated by TCRdb to the late 2010s). Data came from an Illumina HiSeq 2000. For repertoire sequencing, the TCR beta CDR3 regions were amplified from RNA transcripts. The first round was an RT-PCR using HTBI primers with the Qiagen OneStep RT-PCR kit, and this first round was followed by a second-round multiplex PCR, then size selection and purification. The public reads were quality trimmed at Q25 with fastp and then assembled into clones with MiXCR by TCRdb, keeping productive beta chains. All rows with the same CDR3 protein become a single entry with the most common DNA and genes. The sample data list 350,000 to 450,000 distinct CDR3 sequences, and around a fifth of these were observed just once. Roughly 3% of the sample goes to the ten largest clones.

The sequencing input was peripheral blood. The receptors were sampled from a woman aged 18-35 years with stable Graves' hyperthyroidism. Donor details come from another sample of the same person, matched by shared clones.

In its sample, this clonotype was seen many times. The V call is TRBV20-1, the J call TRBJ2-7; no firm D call. Germline lookup yields CDR1 DFQATT and CDR2 SNEGSKA (reference sequence). V was shortened by 0 bases and J by 13 bases, with 13 bases between the two germline ends. The CDR3 runs to 11 residues. The CDR3 sequence: CSARDQGYQYF. CDR3 bases: TGCAGTGCTAGAGATCAAGGGTATCAATACTTC.

About this clonotype itself: A much more abundant neighbour one base away suggests this may be a read error. The final CDR3 position lacks the conserved phenylalanine or tryptophan, pointing to a likely read error. V gene TRBV2 combines with J gene TRBJ2-2; D is unclear. V was pared by 8 bases and J by 5 bases, with 15 bases between. This CDR3 comprises 14 residues. Germline V gene data show CDR1 as SNHLY and CDR2 as FYNNEI. This CDR3 reads CASSRTLATGELFL. The CDR3 DNA is TGTGCCAGCTCCAGGACGCTGGCGACCGGGGAGCTGTTTTTG.

At least ten counts were recorded for this clonotype. The chain carries TRBV5-1 and TRBJ1-5; D gene unclear. This CDR3 contains 14 residues. Germline V CDR1 and CDR2: SGHRS, YFSETQ. V shed 0 bases and J shed 5 bases, with 9 bases lying between them. CDR3 sequence reads: CASSLGTEDQPQHF. Here the CDR3 DNA reads TGCGCCAGCAGCTTGGGGACCGAGGATCAGCCCCAGCATTTT.

This clonotype appeared many times. The genes are TRBV7-2 and TRBJ1-1; 9 bases are shared with TRBD1. The ends lost 1 base at V and 2 bases at J; junction bases unmatched: 2. This CDR3 has 15 residues. From germline, CDR1 is SGHTA and CDR2 FQGNSA. CDR3 region: CASSLGDRANTEAFF. The CDR3 region has the DNA TGTGCCAGCAGCTTAGGGGACAGGGCTAACACTGAAGCTTTCTTT.

The table lists this clonotype with many counts. The chain carries TRBV19 and TRBJ2-2; unclear D gene. Trimming took off 5 bases at V and 0 bases at J, with 10 bases between the two ends. The CDR3 runs 15 residues. CDR1 is LNHDA, CDR2 SQIVND, per germline (reference sequence). CDR3 region: CASSVVGTNTGELFF. The CDR3 DNA sequence: TGTGCCAGTAGTGTAGTGGGAACGAACACCGGGGAGCTGTTTTTT.

This chain connects TRBV27 to TRBJ2-7, with D unresolved. The CDR3 spans 15 residues. The ends were cut back, 5 bases at V and 5 bases at J, with 19 bases in the middle. From germline, CDR1 is MNHEY and CDR2 SMNVEV (reference sequence). CDR3 nucleotides: TGTGCCAGCAGTCCATATCGCAACTCGCCCCACGAGCAGTACTTC. This sequence encodes CASSPYRNSPHEQYF.

This clonotype appeared a single time. The genes are TRBV7-8 and TRBJ2-7; perhaps TRBD1 as D (5 bases). This CDR3 comprises 14 residues. V dropped 5 bases and J dropped 2 bases, with 13 bases sitting between them. Germline V CDR1 and CDR2: SGHVS, FQNEAQ. The CDR3 loop is CASSTTAKAYEQYF. CDR3 DNA: TGTGCCAGCAGCACGACAGCGAAAGCCTACGAGCAGTACTTC.

In this sample, this clonotype turned up many times. This chain links TRBV2 with TRBJ1-1; 7 bases fit TRBD1. Trimming at V came to 10 bases and at J to 2 bases, leaving 13 bases not matched to a gene. The CDR3 is 15 residues long. Germline CDR1 reads SNHLY; CDR2 reads FYNNEI. The CDR3 protein is CAKFRTGDVNTEAFF. The CDR3 DNA sequence: TGTGCCAAGTTCCGGACAGGCGACGTTAACACTGAAGCTTTCTTT.

This clonotype was found a few times. The V call is TRBV5-1, the J call TRBJ1-1; 8 positions agree with TRBD1. Germline V gene data show CDR1 as SGHRS and CDR2 as YFSETQ. Trimming at V came to 2 bases and at J to 2 bases, leaving 5 bases not matched to a gene. The CDR3 runs to 15 residues. The CDR3 reads CASSLTGGRNTEAFF. The CDR3 nucleotides read TGCGCCAGCAGCTTAACAGGGGGGAGAAACACTGAAGCTTTCTTT. The complete variable domain, with remaining parts taken from reference TRBV5-1 and TRBJ1-1, reads KAGVTQTPRYLIKTRGQQVTLSCSPISGHRSVSWYQQTPGQGLQFLFEYFSETQRNKGNFPGRFSGRQFSNSRSEMNVSTLELGDSALYLCASSLTGGRNTEAFFGQGTRLTVV.

This clonotype was observed many times. For the CDR3, the DNA is TGCGCCAGCAGCCGTCCGGACCTCTATGGCTACACCTTC. Residues: CASSRPDLYGYTF. The chain links TRBV4-1 to TRBJ1-2, with D uncertain. This CDR3 comprises 13 residues. The germline V gene encodes CDR1 MGHRA and CDR2 YSYEKL. The V gene lost 4 bases and the J gene lost 4 bases, with 10 bases spanning the gap.

A word on this clonotype: Mismatch with germline at one junction end may stem from a read error. The rearrangement uses TRBV2 and TRBJ2-2; TRBD2 aligns across 11 bases. Germline assignment: CDR1 SNHLY and CDR2 FYNNEI. CDR3 length: 16 residues. CDR3 bases: TGTGCCAGCAGAGAAGAACTAGCGGGGGTCACCGGGGAGCTGTTTTTT. It translates to CASREELAGVTGELFF. Drawing the rest from reference TRBV2 and TRBJ2-2, the complete variable domain is EPEVTQTPSHQVTQMGQEVILRCVPISNHLYFYWYRQILGQKVEFLVSFYNNEISEKSEIFDDQFSVERPDGSNFTLKIRSTKLEDSAMYFCASREELAGVTGELFFGEGSRLTVL.

There are many counts of this clonotype. The chain has TRBV5-1 and TRBJ2-2, with D maybe TRBD2 (5 bases). Germline V CDR1 and CDR2: SGHRS, YFSETQ. Trimming shortened V by 1 base and J by 0 bases, and 10 bases separated the two germline ends. This CDR3 comprises 16 residues. The CDR3 DNA follows: TGCGCCAGCAGCTTGACCGGGGATACGAACACCGGGGAGCTGTTTTTT. As protein: CASSLTGDTNTGELFF.

There are many counts of this clonotype. The chain employs TRBV5-1 and TRBJ2-5, with D maybe TRBD1 (5 bases). This CDR3 contains 14 residues. Germline assignment: CDR1 SGHRS and CDR2 YFSETQ. V was trimmed by 2 bases and J by 5 bases, leaving 13 bases between them. The CDR3 DNA reads as TGCGCCAGCAGCTTCCAGGGTTTAGAGGAGACCCAGTACTTC. Amino acids: CASSFQGLEETQYF.

This clonotype was recorded at least ten times. The rearrangement links TRBV6-2 or TRBV6-3 to TRBJ1-3, with D maybe TRBD1 (5 bases). In germline, CDR1 is MNHEY, CDR2 SVGEGT. Trimming left V 3 bases short and J 0 bases short, with 18 bases between. The CDR3 has 18 residues. This chain's CDR3 is CASSYAGSGRGSGNTIYF. In DNA form, the CDR3 reads TGTGCCAGCAGTTATGCAGGATCGGGGAGGGGCTCTGGAAACACCATATATTTT.

In its sample, this clonotype was seen a few times. A read error may be the cause here, since a much bigger clone is one base away. The rearrangement joins TRBV7-6 to TRBJ2-5, with 7 bases identical to TRBD2. Per the germline V gene, CDR1 is SGHVS and CDR2 is FNYEAQ. The CDR3 is 12 residues long. Trimming cost V 5 bases and J 8 bases; bases outside gene matches: 5. CDR3 residues: CASSRDYNTQYF. Written as DNA, the CDR3 is TGTGCCAGCAGCCGGGACTATAATACCCAGTACTTC.

This chain joins TRBV7-9 and TRBJ2-7, with TRBD1 identical over 7 bases. The CDR3 has 15 residues. CDR1 and CDR2 (germline): SEHNR, FQNEAQ (reference sequence). The J segment lost 2 bases and the V segment lost 1 base, leaving 5 bases of the junction unmatched. The CDR3 sequence: CASSLEQGIAYEQYF. CDR3 nucleotide sequence: TGTGCCAGCAGCTTAGAACAGGGGATCGCCTACGAGCAGTACTTC. The full variable domain, rest sourced from reference TRBV7-9 and TRBJ2-7, is DTGVSQNPRHKITKRGQNVTFRCDPISEHNRLYWYRQTLGQGPEFLTYFQNEAQLEKSRLLSDRFSAERPKGSFSTLEIQRTEQGDSAMYLCASSLEQGIAYEQYFGPGTRLTVT.

Many counts were recorded for this clonotype. V gene TRBV12-3 or TRBV12-4 combines with J gene TRBJ1-6; D remains unclear. This CDR3 has 15 amino acids. Between the trimmed V and J ends, which lost 6 bases and 0 bases, there was a span of 9 bases. The CDR3 loop is CASSPVGSYNSPLHF. In DNA form, the CDR3 reads TGTGCCAGCAGCCCTGTCGGCTCCTATAATTCACCCCTCCACTTT.

This clonotype showed up many times. The chain uses TRBV15 and TRBJ1-3, with TRBD1 matching over 8 bases. Germline CDR1 reads LNHNV; CDR2 reads YYDKDF (reference sequence). Trimming cost V 2 bases and J 0 bases; bases outside gene matches: 3. The CDR3 runs 16 residues. This CDR3 is CATSRKQGVSGNTIYF. CDR3 sequence (DNA): TGTGCCACCAGCAGAAAACAGGGGGTCTCTGGAAACACCATATATTTT.

In this sample, this clonotype turned up many times. The chain couples TRBV28 to TRBJ1-2; 7 bases are shared with TRBD1. The CDR3 is 16 amino acids. Germline V gene lookup returns CDR1 MDHEN and CDR2 SYDVKM. Unmatched junction bases numbered 13, after V lost 2 bases and J lost 7 bases. The DNA of the CDR3 is TGTGCCAGCAGTTTAAGGATTTCAGGGGGTGTCTTTGGCTACACCTTC. It yields the protein CASSLRISGGVFGYTF.

This rearrangement joins TRBV30 to TRBJ1-3; 7 bases align to TRBD1. Germline values: CDR1 GTSNPN, CDR2 SVGIG (reference sequence). Germline trimming cut 5 bases from V and 0 bases from J; bases unmatched to any gene: 7. The CDR3 totals 15 residues. As DNA, the CDR3 is TGTGCCTGGTCGGGACAGTGGATCTCTGGAAACACCATATATTTT. Translating gives CAWSGQWISGNTIYF.

This clonotype was counted ten times or more. V gene TRBV15 combines with J gene TRBJ2-7; D unclear. CDR1 is LNHNV and CDR2 is YYDKDF in the germline V gene (reference sequence). CDR3 length equals 16 residues. V dropped 0 bases and J dropped 0 bases, with 12 bases sitting between them. The chain's CDR3 is CATSRDGATSSYEQYF. The CDR3 region has the DNA TGTGCCACCAGCAGAGATGGAGCCACCAGCTCCTACGAGCAGTACTTC.

As for this clonotype: A read error is possible here, since a much larger clone lies one base away. The chain couples TRBV27 to TRBJ1-1; D is uncertain. The CDR3 consists of 17 residues. Looked up from germline, CDR1 is MNHEY and CDR2 is SMNVEV (reference sequence). Trimming stripped 5 bases from V and 1 base from J, with 20 bases between. CDR3 DNA sequence: TGTGCCAGCAGTCCCGACGGACGGGGTAGAACGAACACTGAAGCTTTCTTT. Encoded protein: CASSPDGRGRTNTEAFF.

In this sample, this clonotype turned up once. The CDR3 DNA reads as TGTGCCAGCCAATCTTCGGGGCCCTCCTACGAGCAGTACTTC. Protein sequence: CASQSSGPSYEQYF. V usage is TRBV28 and J usage is TRBJ2-7; possibly TRBD1 or TRBD2 for D (5 bases each). CDR1 MDHEN and CDR2 SYDVKM come from the germline V gene. The V end was cut by 8 bases, the J end by 0 bases, with 14 bases between. The CDR3 is 14 amino acids.

This clonotype was seen ten or more times. The chain is built from TRBV6-2 or TRBV6-3 and TRBJ2-7, with 8 bases identical to TRBD1. This CDR3 has 15 residues. CDR1 is MNHEY, CDR2 SVGEGT, per germline. The junction had 9 bases not matched to a gene; V was cut back by 4 bases and J by 4 bases. The CDR3 DNA is TGTGCCAGCAGTTCCACGGGACAGGAGACTTACGAGCAGTACTTC. Translated, it gives CASSSTGQETYEQYF.

This clonotype was recorded many times. The chain joins TRBV7-9 to TRBJ2-7; D is perhaps TRBD2 (5 bases). Germline CDR1 SEHNR, CDR2 FQNEAQ (reference sequence). This CDR3 region has 12 residues. V shed 5 bases and J shed 6 bases, with 11 bases lying between them. CDR3 nucleotides: TGTGCCAGCAGCGGAGGTTCGGGCGAGCAGTACTTC. This translates into CASSGGSGEQYF. The whole variable domain, remainder taken from reference TRBV7-9 and TRBJ2-7, is DTGVSQNPRHKITKRGQNVTFRCDPISEHNRLYWYRQTLGQGPEFLTYFQNEAQLEKSRLLSDRFSAERPKGSFSTLEIQRTEQGDSAMYLCASSGGSGEQYFGPGTRLTVT.